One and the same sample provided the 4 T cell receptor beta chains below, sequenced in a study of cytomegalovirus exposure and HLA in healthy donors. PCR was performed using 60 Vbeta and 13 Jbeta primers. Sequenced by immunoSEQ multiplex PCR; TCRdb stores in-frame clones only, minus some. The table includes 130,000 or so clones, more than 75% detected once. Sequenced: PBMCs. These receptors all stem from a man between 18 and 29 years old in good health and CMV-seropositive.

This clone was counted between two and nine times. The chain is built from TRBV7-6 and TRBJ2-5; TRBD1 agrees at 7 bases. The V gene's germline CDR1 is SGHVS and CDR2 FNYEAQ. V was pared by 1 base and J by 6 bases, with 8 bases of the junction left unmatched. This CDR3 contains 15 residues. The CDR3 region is CASSLEGALLKTQYF. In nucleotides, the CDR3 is TGTGCCAGCAGCTTAGAGGGGGCCCTCTTGAAGACCCAGTACTTC.

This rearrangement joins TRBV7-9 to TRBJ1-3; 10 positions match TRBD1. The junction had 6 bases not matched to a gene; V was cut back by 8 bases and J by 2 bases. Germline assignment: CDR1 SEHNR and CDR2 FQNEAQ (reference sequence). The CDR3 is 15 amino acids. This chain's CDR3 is CASGTGVKTGNTIYF. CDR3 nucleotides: TGTGCCAGCGGGACAGGGGTCAAAACTGGAAACACCATATATTTT.

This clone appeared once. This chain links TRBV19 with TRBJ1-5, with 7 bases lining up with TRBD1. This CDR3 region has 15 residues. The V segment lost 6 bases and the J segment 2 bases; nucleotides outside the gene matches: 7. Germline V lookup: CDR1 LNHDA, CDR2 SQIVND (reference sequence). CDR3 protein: CASSEQGMGNQPQHF. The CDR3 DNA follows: TGTGCCAGTAGCGAACAGGGGATGGGCAATCAGCCCCAGCATTTT.

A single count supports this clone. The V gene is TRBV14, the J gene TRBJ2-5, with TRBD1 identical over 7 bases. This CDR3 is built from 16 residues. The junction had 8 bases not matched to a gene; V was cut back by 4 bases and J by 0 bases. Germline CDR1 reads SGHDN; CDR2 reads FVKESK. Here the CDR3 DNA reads TGTGCCAGCAGCCGACTCAGGGGGAGCGACCAAGAGACCCAGTACTTC. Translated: CASSRLRGSDQETQYF.